The TCR beta chain under discussion was sequenced for a study of human T cells and chemical hapten exposure. TCRdb recomputed calls from the RACE reads with MiXCR, one row per CDR3 protein. The table lists about 84,000 distinct CDR3 sequences, more than 9% of them singletons. Noted time point: patch test 2, 6 weeks after DPC sensitization. Treatment: therapeutic diphenylcyclopropenone sensitization with weekly scalp DPC. This clonotype has ten or more counts. The clonotype originates from a woman in her fifties or sixties with alopecia areata. Some clones in this sample may be carry-over from other donors' samples. The source was whole blood, collected in connection with sensitization to the hapten diphenylcyclopropenone (DPC).

For the CDR3, the DNA is TGTGCCAGCAGCGAAAGTCAGGGGCTCGGGAGTGAGCAGTTCTTC. This codes for CASSESQGLGSEQFF. This rearrangement joins TRBV14 to TRBJ2-1; D is possibly TRBD1 or TRBD2 (6 bases each). Trimming stripped 5 bases from V and 9 bases from J, with 20 bases between. CDR1 is SGHDN and CDR2 is FVKESK in the germline V gene. The CDR3 contains 15 residues.